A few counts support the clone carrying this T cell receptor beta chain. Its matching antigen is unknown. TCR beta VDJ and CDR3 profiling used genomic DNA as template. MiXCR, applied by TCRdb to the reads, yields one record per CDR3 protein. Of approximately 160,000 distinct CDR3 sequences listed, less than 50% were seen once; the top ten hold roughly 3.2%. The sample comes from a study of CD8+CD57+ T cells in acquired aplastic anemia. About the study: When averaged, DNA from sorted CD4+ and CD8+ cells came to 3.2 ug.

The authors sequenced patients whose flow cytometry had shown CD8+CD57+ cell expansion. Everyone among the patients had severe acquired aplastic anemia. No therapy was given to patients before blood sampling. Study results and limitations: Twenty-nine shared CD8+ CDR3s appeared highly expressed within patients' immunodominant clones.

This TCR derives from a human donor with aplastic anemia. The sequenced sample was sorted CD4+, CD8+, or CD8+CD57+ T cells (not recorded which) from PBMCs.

CDR3 amino acids: CASSQSAAAQAFF. CDR3 in DNA: TGTGCCAGCAGCCAAAGCGCGGCAGCTCAAGCTTTCTTT. The J gene is TRBJ1-1, the V gene TRBV3-1; the D is unclear. Looked up from germline, CDR1 is LGHDT and CDR2 is YNNKEL (reference sequence). The CDR3 extends over 13 amino acids. V dropped 2 bases and J dropped 9 bases, with 13 bases sitting between them.